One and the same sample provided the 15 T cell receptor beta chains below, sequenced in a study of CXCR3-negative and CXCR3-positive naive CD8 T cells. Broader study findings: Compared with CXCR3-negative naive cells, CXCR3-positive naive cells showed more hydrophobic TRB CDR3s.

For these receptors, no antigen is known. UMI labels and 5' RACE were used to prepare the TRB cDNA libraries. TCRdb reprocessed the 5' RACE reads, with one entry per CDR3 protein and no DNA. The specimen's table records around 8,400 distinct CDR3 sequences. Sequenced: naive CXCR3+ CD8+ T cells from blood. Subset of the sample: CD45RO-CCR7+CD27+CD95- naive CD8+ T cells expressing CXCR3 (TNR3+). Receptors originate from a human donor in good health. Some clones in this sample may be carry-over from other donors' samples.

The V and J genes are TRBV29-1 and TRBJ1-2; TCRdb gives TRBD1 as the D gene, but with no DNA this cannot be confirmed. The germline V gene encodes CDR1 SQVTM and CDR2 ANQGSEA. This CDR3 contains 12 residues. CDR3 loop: CSAHVEGDGYTF.

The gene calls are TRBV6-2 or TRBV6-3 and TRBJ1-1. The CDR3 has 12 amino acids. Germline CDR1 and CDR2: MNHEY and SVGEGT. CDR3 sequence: CASSYGTAEAFF.

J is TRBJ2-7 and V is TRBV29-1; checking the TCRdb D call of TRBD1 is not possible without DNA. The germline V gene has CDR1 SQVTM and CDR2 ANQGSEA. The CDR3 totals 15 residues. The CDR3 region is CSVEGTGRNPYEQYF.

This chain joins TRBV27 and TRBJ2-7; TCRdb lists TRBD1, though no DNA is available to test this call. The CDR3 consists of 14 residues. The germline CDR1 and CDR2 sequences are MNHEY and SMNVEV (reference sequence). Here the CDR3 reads CASSFSGTLVEQYF.

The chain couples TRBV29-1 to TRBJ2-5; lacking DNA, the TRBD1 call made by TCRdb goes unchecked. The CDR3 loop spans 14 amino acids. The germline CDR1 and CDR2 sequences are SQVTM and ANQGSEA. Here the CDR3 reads CSVEDWSGRETQYF.

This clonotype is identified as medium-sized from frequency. CDR3 sequence: CASSLRTGVTGELFF. V and J are TRBV4-1 and TRBJ2-2; checking the TCRdb D call of TRBD1 is not possible without DNA. The CDR3 extends over 15 amino acids. In germline, CDR1 is MGHRA, CDR2 YSYEKL.

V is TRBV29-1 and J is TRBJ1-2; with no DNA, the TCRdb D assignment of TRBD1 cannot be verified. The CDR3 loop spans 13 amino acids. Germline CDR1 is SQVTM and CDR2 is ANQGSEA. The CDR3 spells CSVPRTGDYGYTF.

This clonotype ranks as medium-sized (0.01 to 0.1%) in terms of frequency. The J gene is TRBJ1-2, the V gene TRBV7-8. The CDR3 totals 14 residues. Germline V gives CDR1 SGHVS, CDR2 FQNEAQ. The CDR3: CASSPSRGGHGYTF.

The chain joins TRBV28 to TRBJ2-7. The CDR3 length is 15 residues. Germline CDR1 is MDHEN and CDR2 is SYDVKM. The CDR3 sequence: CASSLALDGSYEQYF.

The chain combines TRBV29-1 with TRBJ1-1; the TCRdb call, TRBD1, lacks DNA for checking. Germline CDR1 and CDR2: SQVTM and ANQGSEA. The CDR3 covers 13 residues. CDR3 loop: CSVAQGDATEAFF.

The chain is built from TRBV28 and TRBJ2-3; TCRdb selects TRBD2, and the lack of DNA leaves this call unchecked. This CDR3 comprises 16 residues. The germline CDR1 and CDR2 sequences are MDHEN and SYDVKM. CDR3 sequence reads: CASSSPKEGLTDTQYF.

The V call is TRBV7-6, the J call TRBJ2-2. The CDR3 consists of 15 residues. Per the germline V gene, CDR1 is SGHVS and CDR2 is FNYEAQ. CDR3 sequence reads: CASSFGSEEPGELFF. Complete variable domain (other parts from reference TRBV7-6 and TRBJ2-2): GAGVSQSPRYKVTKRGQDVALRCDPISGHVSLYWYRQALGQGPEFLTYFNYEAQQDKSGLPNDRFSAERPEGSISTLTIQRTEQRDSAMYRCASSFGSEEPGELFFGEGSRLTVL.

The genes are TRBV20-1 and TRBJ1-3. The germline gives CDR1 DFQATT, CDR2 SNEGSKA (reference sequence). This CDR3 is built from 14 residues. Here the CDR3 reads CSASPKFSGNTIYF.

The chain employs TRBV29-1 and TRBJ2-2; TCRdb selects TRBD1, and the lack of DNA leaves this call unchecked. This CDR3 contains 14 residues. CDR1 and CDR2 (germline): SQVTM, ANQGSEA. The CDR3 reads CSVVGTANTGELFF.

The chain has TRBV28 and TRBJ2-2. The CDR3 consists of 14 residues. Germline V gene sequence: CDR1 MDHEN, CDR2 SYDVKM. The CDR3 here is CASSLLKNTGELFF.